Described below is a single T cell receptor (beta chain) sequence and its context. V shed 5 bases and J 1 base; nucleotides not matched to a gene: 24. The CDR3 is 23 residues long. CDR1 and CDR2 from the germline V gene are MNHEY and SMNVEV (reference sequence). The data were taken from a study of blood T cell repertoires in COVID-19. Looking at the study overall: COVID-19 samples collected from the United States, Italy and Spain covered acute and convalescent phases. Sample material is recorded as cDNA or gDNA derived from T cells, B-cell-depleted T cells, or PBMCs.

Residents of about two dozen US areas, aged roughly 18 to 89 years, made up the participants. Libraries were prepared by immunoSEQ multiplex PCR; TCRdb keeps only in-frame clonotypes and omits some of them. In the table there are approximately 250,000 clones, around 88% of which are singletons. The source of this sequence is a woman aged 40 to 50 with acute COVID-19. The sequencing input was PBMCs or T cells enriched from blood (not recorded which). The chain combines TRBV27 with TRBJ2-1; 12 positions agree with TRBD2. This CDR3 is CASSRGKNGLAGRTGDSYNEQFF. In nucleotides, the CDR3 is TGTGCCAGCAGTCGTGGCAAAAACGGACTAGCGGGAAGGACGGGCGATTCCTACAATGAGCAGTTCTTC.